The clone carrying this TCR beta chain has ten or more counts. The sample's time point: longitudinal time-point 1 (baseline). Synthesis of cDNA was carried out by template-switch 5'RACE. The reaction used 10-nucleotide random UMIs. Using its own MiXCR run on the 5' RACE reads, TCRdb lists one record per CDR3 protein. The table includes under 90,000 distinct CDR3 sequences, around 9.6% detected once. This record belongs to a study of neurological immune-mediated disorders. The CDR3 contains 14 residues. The V and J ends lost 4 bases and 2 bases respectively, with 13 bases between them. The germline V gene has CDR1 SGHRS and CDR2 YFSETQ.

Sequenced: PBMCs. The chain combines TRBV5-1 with TRBJ2-7; D remains ambiguous. The clonotype comes from a man aged 25 to 40 in good health. CDR3 DNA sequence: TGCGCCAGCAGCATGGCTGGCACCCCCTACGAGCAGTACTTC. Its protein product is CASSMAGTPYEQYF.